The clone carrying this T cell receptor (beta chain) showed up just a few times. Its antigen is not identified. V was clipped by 3 bases and J by 1 base, with 6 bases between them. Germline V gene sequence: CDR1 WSHSY, CDR2 SAAADI. CDR3 length: 13 amino acids. This record comes from a study of T cell responses to AZD1222 COVID-19 vaccine. General study results and limits: Of spike-specific TCRs, nearly half reportedly target regions left unmutated in variants.

Assay: immunoSEQ multiplex PCR; the TCRdb copy retains only in-frame clones and omits some. The data contain about 120,000 clones, about 90% of them seen just once; the ten biggest clones take up approximately 9.6%. The chain combines TRBV10-2 with TRBJ1-2; the D is unclear. The source is an adult in good health. This material consisted of peripheral blood, taken on day 0 of AZD1222 vaccination. The CDR3 nucleotides read TGCGCCAGCAGTGACGGAATTAACTATGGCTACACCTTC. Amino acids: CASSDGINYGYTF.